This is a list of T cell receptor beta chains from one sample in a study of T cell repertoires in cytomegalovirus infection. One entry per CDR3 protein results from TCRdb running MiXCR on the reads. This table has approximately 990,000 distinct CDR3 sequences, around a third appearing once. Antigens for these TCRs are unknown. Sequences were derived from cultured CD8+ T cells from PBMCs, sampled from culture after CMV antigen stimulation. These TCRs come from a human donor in good health (CMV status not recorded). Some clones in this sample may be carry-over from other donors' samples. CDR3s include the opening cysteine and the closing phenylalanine or tryptophan. The D gene is left open where the match is weak. Clone size is given for some rows only: seen once, a few or many times, or a class if the clone is expanded.

clone size	V gene	J gene	D gene	CDR3 protein	CDR3 DNA
few	TRBV6-5	TRBJ1-1	-	CASSYSDWNTEAFF	TGTGCCAGCAGTTATTCGGACTGGAACACTGAAGCTTTCTTT
many	TRBV7-6	TRBJ2-1	-	CASSSARSYEQFF	TGTGCCAGCAGCTCCGCGAGGAGCTATGAGCAGTTCTTC
few	TRBV2	TRBJ1-1	TRBD1	CASPLRQGATEAFF	TGTGCCAGCCCTTTACGGCAGGGGGCCACTGAAGCTTTCTTT
few	TRBV7-9	TRBJ2-2	TRBD1	CASSSNRGPGELFF	TGTGCCAGCAGCTCCAACAGGGGGCCCGGGGAGCTGTTTTTT
-	TRBV19	TRBJ2-1	TRBD1	CASSETGGVNEQFF	TGTGCCAGTAGTGAGACAGGGGGTGTGAATGAGCAGTTCTTC
few	TRBV12-3/TRBV12-4	TRBJ2-4	TRBD2	CASSPGGGGAAKNIQYF	TGTGCCAGCAGTCCTGGGGGCGGGGGGGCTGCCAAAAACATTCAGTACTTC
-	TRBV27	TRBJ2-3	TRBD2	CASRGLAGGDGDTQYF	TGTGCCAGCAGAGGACTAGCGGGGGGGGATGGGGATACGCAGTATTTT
few	TRBV9	TRBJ1-3	TRBD1	CASSDKGQGSPSGNTIYF	TGTGCCAGCAGCGACAAAGGACAGGGGAGCCCCTCTGGAAACACCATATATTTT
many	TRBV7-9	TRBJ2-7	TRBD1	CASSGSGQGRFEQYF	TGTGCCAGCAGCGGGTCGGGACAGGGGAGGTTCGAGCAGTACTTC
-	TRBV19	TRBJ2-3	TRBD2	CASQSGGAGDTQYF	TGTGCCAGTCAAAGCGGGGGGGCAGGAGATACGCAGTATTTT
few	TRBV27	TRBJ2-1	-	CASILRGSGNSYNEQFF	TGTGCCAGCATCCTTCGGGGTAGCGGCAACTCCTACAATGAGCAGTTCTTC
-	TRBV5-5	TRBJ2-5	-	CASSLVGLQGQETQYF	TGTGCCAGCAGCTTGGTCGGCTTACAGGGACAAGAGACCCAGTACTTC
-	TRBV15	TRBJ2-2	-	CATSPLVAIHTGELFF	TGTGCCACCAGTCCCCTTGTGGCTATTCACACCGGGGAGCTGTTTTTT
few	TRBV6-5	TRBJ1-1	-	CASSYGSFMNTEAFF	TGTGCCAGCAGTTACGGGAGTTTCATGAACACTGAAGCTTTCTTT
-	TRBV6-1	TRBJ2-1	-	CASSYVWGVYNEQFF	TGTGCCAGCAGTTATGTTTGGGGTGTTTACAATGAGCAGTTCTTC
-	TRBV7-9	TRBJ2-5	-	CASSQSGGEIQETQYF	TGTGCCAGCAGCCAATCGGGCGGGGAGATCCAAGAGACCCAGTACTTC
many	TRBV7-6	TRBJ1-1	-	CASSLRPSGTEAFF	TGTGCCAGCAGCTTAAGACCCTCGGGGACTGAAGCTTTCTTT
few	TRBV12-3/TRBV12-4	TRBJ1-6	-	CASRPQEPLSPLHF	TGTGCCAGCAGACCACAGGAACCTCTTTCACCCCTCCACTTT
-	TRBV3-1	TRBJ2-3	-	CASSQPGRDTDTQYF	TGTGCCAGCAGCCAACCGGGACGGGACACAGATACGCAGTATTTT
many	TRBV7-8	TRBJ1-2	-	CASSLEVGRDYGYTF	TGTGCCAGCAGCTTAGAGGTGGGAAGGGACTATGGCTACACCTTC
-	TRBV4-3	TRBJ2-2	-	CASSFGRADTGELFF	TGCGCCAGCAGCTTCGGGCGGGCTGACACCGGGGAGCTGTTTTTT
-	TRBV27	TRBJ2-7	-	CASSQGMSSYEQYF	TGTGCCAGCAGTCAGGGGATGAGCTCCTACGAGCAGTACTTC
-	TRBV6-4	TRBJ2-3	-	CASSDQGRGTDTQYF	TGTGCCAGCAGTGATCAAGGACGAGGCACAGATACGCAGTATTTT
-	TRBV20-1	TRBJ1-2	TRBD1	CSASGKRDRDNYGYTF	TGCAGTGCAAGTGGAAAACGGGACAGGGACAACTATGGCTACACCTTC
many	TRBV27	TRBJ1-5	-	CASSLGVDQPQHF	TGTGCCAGCAGTTTGGGGGTGGACCAGCCCCAGCATTTT
few	TRBV7-2	TRBJ2-7	TRBD2	CASSLGLAGANSLEQYF	TGTGCCAGCAGTCTGGGACTAGCGGGGGCGAATTCGCTCGAGCAGTACTTC
few	TRBV4-1	TRBJ2-1	TRBD2	CASSSLAGDHYNEQFF	TGCGCCAGCAGCTCCTTAGCGGGGGACCACTACAATGAGCAGTTCTTC
-	TRBV15	TRBJ2-1	-	CATSNSAEQFF	TGTGCCACCAGCAACTCGGCTGAGCAGTTCTTC
many	TRBV5-1	TRBJ1-6	-	CASSPNGQLGLNSPLHF	TGCGCCAGCAGCCCGAACGGACAGCTGGGGCTTAATTCACCCCTCCACTTT
-	TRBV5-4	TRBJ2-2	-	CASSSEIIGELFF	TGTGCCAGCAGTTCGGAGATCATCGGGGAGCTGTTTTTT
-	TRBV6-1	TRBJ1-1	-	CASSEDSDLNTEAFF	TGTGCCAGCAGTGAGGACAGCGACCTGAACACTGAAGCTTTCTTT
-	TRBV27	TRBJ2-4	-	CASSSGTAKNIQYF	TGTGCCAGCAGTTCCGGGACAGCCAAAAACATTCAGTACTTC
-	TRBV20-1	TRBJ2-1	-	CSARGVRNNEQFF	TGCAGTGCTAGAGGAGTGCGGAACAATGAGCAGTTCTTC
-	TRBV9	TRBJ2-5	-	CASSVWAGAQETQYF	TGTGCCAGCAGCGTTTGGGCGGGGGCCCAAGAGACCCAGTACTTC
-	TRBV27	TRBJ1-1	-	CATLNPVNEAFF	TGTGCCACCCTGAATCCAGTGAATGAAGCTTTCTTT
-	TRBV9	TRBJ2-2	-	CASSGDRDYTGELFF	TGTGCCAGCAGCGGCGACAGGGACTACACCGGGGAGCTGTTTTTT
few	TRBV3-1	TRBJ1-6	-	CASSQVEGNSPLHF	TGTGCCAGCAGCCAAGTGGAGGGTAATTCACCCCTCCACTTT
-	TRBV27	TRBJ2-1	-	CASSVGQLSNEQFF	TGTGCCAGCAGTGTGGGGCAGCTTAGTAATGAGCAGTTCTTC
many	TRBV6-1	TRBJ1-4	-	CATGQKSTTNEKLFF	TGTGCCACCGGACAGAAGTCTACAACTAATGAAAAACTGTTTTTT
-	TRBV19	TRBJ1-1	-	CASSISVGVTEAFF	TGTGCCAGTAGTATTAGTGTAGGGGTCACTGAAGCTTTCTTT
-	TRBV19	TRBJ2-1	-	CASSIVIGRTTNNEQFF	TGTGCCAGTAGTATCGTAATCGGACGGACGACAAACAATGAGCAGTTCTTC
-	TRBV14	TRBJ1-6	-	CASSQAGRLNSPLHF	TGTGCCAGCAGCCAAGCGGGCCGGTTAAATTCACCCCTCCACTTT
once	TRBV7-9	TRBJ2-7	-	CASSLGAYSRYEQYF	TGTGCCAGCAGCTTAGGGGCTTACTCTCGCTACGAGCAGTACTTC
many	TRBV7-6	TRBJ2-5	TRBD2	CASSLGGGGQETQYF	TGTGCCAGCAGCTTAGGCGGGGGGGGACAAGAGACCCAGTACTTC
-	TRBV2	TRBJ2-4	-	CASSPRDIKNIQYF	TGTGCCAGCAGTCCTAGGGACATTAAAAACATTCAGTACTTC
-	TRBV19	TRBJ1-5	-	CASNPMEGPTIQPQHF	TGTGCCAGTAATCCAATGGAGGGGCCTACAATTCAGCCCCAGCATTTT
few	TRBV25-1	TRBJ2-3	-	CASSGEDSTDTQYF	TGTGCCAGCAGTGGTGAAGATAGCACAGATACGCAGTATTTT
few	TRBV7-9	TRBJ1-4	TRBD1	CASSWTGSTNEKLFF	TGTGCCAGCAGCTGGACAGGGTCAACTAATGAAAAACTGTTTTTT
few	TRBV5-1	TRBJ2-1	-	CASSSLTGSSSYNEQFF	TGCGCCAGCAGCTCGTTGACAGGATCCAGCTCCTACAATGAGCAGTTCTTC
-	TRBV7-9	TRBJ1-1	-	CASSPTGGVENGETEAFF	TGTGCCAGCAGCCCTACCGGGGGGGTGGAGAACGGGGAAACTGAAGCTTTCTTT
-	TRBV9	TRBJ2-4	-	CASSVGGRSKNIQYF	TGTGCCAGCAGCGTCGGGGGCCGGTCCAAAAACATTCAGTACTTC